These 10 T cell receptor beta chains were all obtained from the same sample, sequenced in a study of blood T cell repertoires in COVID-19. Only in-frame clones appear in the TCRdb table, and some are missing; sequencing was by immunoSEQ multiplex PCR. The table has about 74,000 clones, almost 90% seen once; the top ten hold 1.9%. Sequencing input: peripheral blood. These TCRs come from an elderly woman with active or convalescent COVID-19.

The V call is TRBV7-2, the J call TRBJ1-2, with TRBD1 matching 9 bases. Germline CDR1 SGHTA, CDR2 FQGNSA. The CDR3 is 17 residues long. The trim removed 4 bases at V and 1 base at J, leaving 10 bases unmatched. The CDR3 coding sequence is TGTGCCAGCAGCTCAGGTTCCGGGACAGGGATTAACTATGGCTACACCTTC. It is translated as CASSSGSGTGINYGYTF.

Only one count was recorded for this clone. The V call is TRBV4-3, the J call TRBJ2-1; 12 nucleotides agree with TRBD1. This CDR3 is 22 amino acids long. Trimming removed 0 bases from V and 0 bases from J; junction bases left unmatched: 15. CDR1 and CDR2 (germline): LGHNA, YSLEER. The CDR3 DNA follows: TGCGCCAGCAGCCAAGATCGATCGGCCGGGACAGGGGGCTCGTTCTCCTACAATGAGCAGTTCTTC. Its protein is CASSQDRSAGTGGSFSYNEQFF.

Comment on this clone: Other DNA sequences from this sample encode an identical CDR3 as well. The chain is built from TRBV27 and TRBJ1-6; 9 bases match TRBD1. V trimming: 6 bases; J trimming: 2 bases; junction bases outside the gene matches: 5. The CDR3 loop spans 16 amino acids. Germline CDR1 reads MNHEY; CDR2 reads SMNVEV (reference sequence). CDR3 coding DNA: TGTGCCAGCAGACGCGGACAGGGGACCTATAATTCACCCCTCCACTTT. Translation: CASRRGQGTYNSPLHF.

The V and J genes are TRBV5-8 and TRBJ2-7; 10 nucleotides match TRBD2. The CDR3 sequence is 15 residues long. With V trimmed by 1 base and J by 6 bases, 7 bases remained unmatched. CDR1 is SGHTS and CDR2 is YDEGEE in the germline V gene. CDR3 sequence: CASSLWLAGVGEQYF. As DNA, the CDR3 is TGTGCCAGCAGCTTGTGGCTAGCGGGGGTCGGCGAGCAGTACTTC.

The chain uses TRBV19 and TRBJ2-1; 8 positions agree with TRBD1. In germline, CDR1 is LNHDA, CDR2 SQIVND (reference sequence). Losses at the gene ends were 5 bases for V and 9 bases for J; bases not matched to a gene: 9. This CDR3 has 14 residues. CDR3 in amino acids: CASSGQGLVSEQFF. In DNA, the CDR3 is TGTGCCAGTAGTGGACAGGGATTGGTTAGTGAGCAGTTCTTC.

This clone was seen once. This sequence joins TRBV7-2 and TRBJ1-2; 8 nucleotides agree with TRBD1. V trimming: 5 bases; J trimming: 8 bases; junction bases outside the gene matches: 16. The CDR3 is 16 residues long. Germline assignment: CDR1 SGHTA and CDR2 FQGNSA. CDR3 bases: TGTGCCAGCAGCCTTCAACCGGCAGGGGGCGCGGGAGGCTACACCTTC. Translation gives CASSLQPAGGAGGYTF.

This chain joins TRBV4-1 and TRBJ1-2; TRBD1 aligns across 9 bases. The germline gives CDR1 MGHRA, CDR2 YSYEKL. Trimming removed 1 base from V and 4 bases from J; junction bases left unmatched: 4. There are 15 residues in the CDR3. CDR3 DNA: TGCGCCAGCAGCCAAGGAGAGACAGGGGGCTATGGCTACACCTTC. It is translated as CASSQGETGGYGYTF.

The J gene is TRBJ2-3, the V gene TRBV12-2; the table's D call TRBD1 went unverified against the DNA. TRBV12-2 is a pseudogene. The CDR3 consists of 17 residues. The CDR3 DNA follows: TGTGCAAGTCGCTTAAGACAACCGGGACAGCACACAGATACGCAGTATTTT. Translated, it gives CASRLRQPGQHTDTQYF.

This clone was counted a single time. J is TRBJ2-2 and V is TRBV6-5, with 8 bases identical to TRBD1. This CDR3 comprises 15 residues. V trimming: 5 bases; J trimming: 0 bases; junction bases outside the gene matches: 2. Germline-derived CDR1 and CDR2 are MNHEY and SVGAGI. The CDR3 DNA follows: TGTGCCAGCAGTCAGACAGGGGCGAACACCGGGGAGCTGTTTTTT. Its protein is CASSQTGANTGELFF.

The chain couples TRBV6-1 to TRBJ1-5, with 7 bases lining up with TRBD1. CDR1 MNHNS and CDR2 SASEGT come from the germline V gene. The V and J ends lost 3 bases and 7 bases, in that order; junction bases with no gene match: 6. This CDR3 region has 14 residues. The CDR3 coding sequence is TGTGCCAGCAGTGACGAGGGGGCAAGGCAGCCCCAGCATTTT. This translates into CASSDEGARQPQHF.